The sequence of this T cell receptor (beta chain) was determined in a study of control samples from healthy donors and cancer patients. This clone was recorded a few times. Libraries were prepared by immunoSEQ multiplex PCR; TCRdb keeps only in-frame clonotypes and omits some of them. The sample has tens of thousands of clones, over 75% seen once; the top ten hold 5.7%. CDR3 size: 11 residues. Germline V gene data show CDR1 as SNHLY and CDR2 as FYNNEI. V shed 7 bases and J shed 2 bases, with 4 bases lying between them. This sequence joins TRBV2 and TRBJ2-3, with D uncertain. This clonotype was obtained from a woman aged 45-59 years in good health. What was sequenced was blood. The CDR3, as DNA: TGTGCCAGCACCTTCACAGATACGCAGTATTTT. Amino acid sequence: CASTFTDTQYF.